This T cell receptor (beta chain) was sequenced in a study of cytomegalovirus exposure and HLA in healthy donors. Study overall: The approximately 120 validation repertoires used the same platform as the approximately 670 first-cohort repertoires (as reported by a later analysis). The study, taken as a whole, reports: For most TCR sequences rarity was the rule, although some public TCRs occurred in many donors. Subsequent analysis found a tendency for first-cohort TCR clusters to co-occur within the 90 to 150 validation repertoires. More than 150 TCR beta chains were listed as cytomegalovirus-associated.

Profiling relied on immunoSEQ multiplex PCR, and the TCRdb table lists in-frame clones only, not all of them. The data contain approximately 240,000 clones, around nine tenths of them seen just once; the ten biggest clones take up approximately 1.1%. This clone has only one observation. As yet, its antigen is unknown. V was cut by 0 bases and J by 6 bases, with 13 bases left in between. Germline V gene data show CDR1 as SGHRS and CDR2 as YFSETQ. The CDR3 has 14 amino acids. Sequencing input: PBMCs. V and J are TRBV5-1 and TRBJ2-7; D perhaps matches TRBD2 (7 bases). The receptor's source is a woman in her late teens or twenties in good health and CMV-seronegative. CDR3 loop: CASSLGGGEGEQYF. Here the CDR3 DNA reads TGCGCCAGCAGCTTGGGCGGGGGCGAGGGCGAGCAGTACTTC.